These 13 T cell receptor beta chains share one sample of origin, sequenced in a study of beta chain features in type 1 diabetes. The authors reverse transcribed all of the isolated RNA, so sequencing captured expressed TCRB transcripts. Produced via immunoSEQ multiplex PCR; TCRdb's table is partial and in-frame only. Counted here are 450,000 to 600,000 clones, roughly 31% occurring once; the ten biggest clones make up about 0.065%. The specimen was naive CD4+ T cells from blood. The receptor source for this set is a man aged 18-30 years in good health.

The CDR3 sequence: CASSFPGRGSGTGELFF. CDR3 nucleotide sequence: TGTGCCAGCAGTTTCCCCGGGCGGGGGAGTGGCACCGGGGAGCTGTTTTTT. The chain couples TRBV27 to TRBJ2-2; TRBD2 matches 7 bases. The CDR3 is 17 residues long. J was trimmed by 4 bases and V by 3 bases; bases with no gene match: 11. Germline values: CDR1 MNHEY, CDR2 SMNVEV (reference sequence).

The chain joins TRBV30 to TRBJ2-3; 13 bases align to TRBD2. This CDR3 has 16 residues. Looked up from germline, CDR1 is GTSNPN and CDR2 is SVGIG (reference sequence). The trim removed 2 bases at V and 4 bases at J, leaving 6 bases unmatched. The CDR3 nucleotides are TGTGCCTGGAGTATGACTAGCGGGAGGTCAGCAGATACGCAGTATTTT. It yields the protein CAWSMTSGRSADTQYF.

The rearrangement uses TRBV9 and TRBJ1-1, with D maybe TRBD1 (6 bases). CDR3 length: 17 residues. From germline, CDR1 is SGDLS and CDR2 YYNGEE. Trimming removed 0 bases at V and 0 bases at J, with 15 bases between. The DNA of the CDR3 is TGTGCCAGCAGCGTAGTACGCCTTGGGGGCTTGAACACTGAAGCTTTCTTT. It specifies CASSVVRLGGLNTEAFF.

V usage is TRBV7-9 and J usage is TRBJ2-5; D is perhaps TRBD1 (5 bases). This CDR3 spans 13 amino acids. Trimming removed 5 bases at V and 7 bases at J, with 14 bases between. Germline lookup yields CDR1 SEHNR and CDR2 FQNEAQ (reference sequence). The CDR3 DNA follows: TGTGCCAGCAGCCTCGACAGCCTGTGGACCCAGTACTTC. It specifies CASSLDSLWTQYF.

The chain recombines TRBV5-4 with TRBJ2-3; 13 bases map to TRBD2. Germline loops: CDR1 SGHNT, CDR2 YYREEE (reference sequence). The CDR3 has 16 amino acids. After removal of 3 bases from V and 4 bases from J, the junction contained 5 bases not matched to a gene. The CDR3 DNA sequence: TGTGCCAGCAGCTCCCGACTAGCGGGAGGAGCAGATACGCAGTATTTT. Translating gives CASSSRLAGGADTQYF.

This clone has a handful of counts. This sequence joins TRBV25-1 and TRBJ1-2, with a possible D match to TRBD1 (5 bases). The CDR3 is made up of 13 amino acids. V gave up 3 bases and J gave up 5 bases, with 10 bases separating them. Germline values: CDR1 MGHDK, CDR2 SYGVNS. CDR3 amino acids: CASSEQGVYGYTF. The CDR3 DNA is TGTGCCAGCAGTGAGCAGGGCGTTTATGGCTACACCTTC.

The rearrangement links TRBV30 to TRBJ2-6; 7 bases match TRBD1. The CDR3 runs to 16 residues. V shed 0 bases and J 2 bases; nucleotides not matched to a gene: 4. Germline CDR1 is GTSNPN and CDR2 is SVGIG (reference sequence). Here the CDR3 reads CAWSVRDRAGANVLTF. The CDR3 DNA reads as TGTGCCTGGAGTGTTCGAGACAGGGCTGGGGCCAACGTCCTGACTTTC. Supplemented by reference TRBV30 and TRBJ2-6, the full variable domain reads SQTIHQWPATLVQPVGSPLSLECTVEGTSNPNLYWYRQAAGRGLQLLFYSVGIGQISSEVPQNLSASRPQDRQFILSSKKLLLSDSGFYLCAWSVRDRAGANVLTFGAGSRLTVL.

The chain is built from TRBV30 and TRBJ2-2; D possibly uses TRBD1 or TRBD2 (5 bases each). Germline CDR1 and CDR2: GTSNPN and SVGIG (reference sequence). V was cut by 0 bases and J by 0 bases, with 11 bases left in between. This CDR3 spans 16 amino acids. CDR3 in amino acids: CAWSVHQGPNTGELFF. CDR3 DNA: TGTGCCTGGAGTGTCCACCAGGGACCGAACACCGGGGAGCTGTTTTTT.

This sequence joins TRBV30 and TRBJ2-7; 12 bases match TRBD2. With 1 base clipped from V and 5 bases from J, the junction kept 9 bases outside the gene matches. This CDR3 contains 16 residues. CDR1 GTSNPN and CDR2 SVGIG come from the germline V gene (reference sequence). The CDR3 bases are TGTGCCTGGAGTGACCCAAGACTAGCGGGAGTCAACGAGCAGTACTTC. It translates to CAWSDPRLAGVNEQYF.

This clone appeared a few times. The rearrangement uses TRBV30 and TRBJ2-6; tentative D call: TRBD2 (5 bases). Per germline, CDR1 GTSNPN and CDR2 SVGIG (reference sequence). Trimming took 3 bases from V and 2 from J, leaving 23 bases between them. The CDR3 totals 19 residues. CDR3 DNA sequence: TGTGCCTGGAGCCAAACCCCGGGCGGACTCAGTCCTGGGGCCAACGTCCTGACTTTC. It translates to CAWSQTPGGLSPGANVLTF. Combining the CDR3 with reference TRBV30 and TRBJ2-6 gives the whole variable domain SQTIHQWPATLVQPVGSPLSLECTVEGTSNPNLYWYRQAAGRGLQLLFYSVGIGQISSEVPQNLSASRPQDRQFILSSKKLLLSDSGFYLCAWSQTPGGLSPGANVLTFGAGSRLTVL.

The rearrangement links TRBV7-9 to TRBJ2-1, with TRBD2 matching 9 bases. This CDR3 is built from 17 residues. Trimming cost V 5 bases and J 2 bases; bases outside gene matches: 10. Germline assignment: CDR1 SEHNR and CDR2 FQNEAQ (reference sequence). The CDR3 loop reads CASSLGLSGSTYNEQFF. The CDR3 DNA follows: TGTGCCAGCAGCCTAGGGCTTAGCGGGAGTACCTACAATGAGCAGTTCTTC. The full variable domain, its missing parts supplied by reference TRBV7-9 and TRBJ2-1, is DTGVSQNPRHKITKRGQNVTFRCDPISEHNRLYWYRQTLGQGPEFLTYFQNEAQLEKSRLLSDRFSAERPKGSFSTLEIQRTEQGDSAMYLCASSLGLSGSTYNEQFFGPGTRLTVL.

This clone was counted only a few times. A much larger clonotype is one base distant, so this may be a read error. This sequence joins TRBV5-4 and TRBJ2-3; no clear D gene. Trimming pared 2 bases from V and 2 bases from J, leaving 3 bases between. CDR3 length: 12 residues. Per the germline V gene, CDR1 is SGHNT and CDR2 is YYREEE (reference sequence). The CDR3 sequence is CASSFDTDTQYF. The DNA for the CDR3 is TGTGCCAGCAGCTTTGACACAGATACGCAGTATTTT.

This clone was counted only a few times. CDR3 sequence reads: CSVWTSGRGHNEQFF. Written as DNA, the CDR3 is TGCAGCGTTTGGACTAGCGGGAGAGGCCACAATGAGCAGTTCTTC. The chain links TRBV29-1 to TRBJ2-1; 13 bases map to TRBD2. Unmatched junction bases numbered 6, after V lost 5 bases and J lost 5 bases. The CDR3 runs 15 residues. Germline CDR1 is SQVTM and CDR2 is ANQGSEA.